The source of this T cell receptor beta chain is a study of cytomegalovirus exposure and HLA in healthy donors. Study information: The 120 validation repertoires, a later analysis reported, used the same platform as the 666 first-cohort repertoires. Regarding the study as a whole: Diagnosis of cytomegalovirus status made by the classifier reportedly showed high specificity and sensitivity.

Produced via immunoSEQ multiplex PCR; TCRdb's table is partial and in-frame only. This sample has over 150,000 clones; less than 90% occur once, and the top ten carry 20% to 25%. Notes on this clone: Its antigen is unknown.

Germline V gene data show CDR1 as GTSNPN and CDR2 as SVGIG (reference sequence). V dropped 2 bases and J dropped 4; count of bases not matched to a gene: 7. The CDR3 covers 14 residues. It was the approximately 130-subject validation cohort, separate from the roughly 700-subject first cohort, to which the donors belonged. V is TRBV30 and J is TRBJ1-1; 7 bases line up with TRBD1. The origin of this receptor is a man aged 18 to 30 in good health and CMV-seropositive. The sequencing input was PBMCs. CDR3 DNA sequence: TGTGCCTGGAGTCTACAGGGGAAGGGCACTGAAGCTTTCTTT. It yields the protein CAWSLQGKGTEAFF.